This paragraph reports one T cell receptor beta chain. Trimming cost V 5 bases and J 10 bases; bases outside gene matches: 5. This CDR3 contains 12 residues. Germline V lookup: CDR1 KGHSH, CDR2 LQKENI. PCR used 60 Vbeta primers and 13 Jbeta primers. Here immunoSEQ multiplex PCR was the method, and the copy in TCRdb shows in-frame clones only, minus some. The listing records about 49,000 clones. This sample stems from a study of cytomegalovirus exposure and HLA in healthy donors. This sequence was found in a man younger than 35 in good health and CMV-seropositive. Sequencing was carried out using PBMCs. The rearrangement uses TRBV18 and TRBJ2-1, with TRBD2 identical over 7 bases. CDR3 nucleotides: TGTGCCAGCTCAAGCGGGACGGGGGAGCAGTTCTTC. Protein sequence: CASSSGTGEQFF.